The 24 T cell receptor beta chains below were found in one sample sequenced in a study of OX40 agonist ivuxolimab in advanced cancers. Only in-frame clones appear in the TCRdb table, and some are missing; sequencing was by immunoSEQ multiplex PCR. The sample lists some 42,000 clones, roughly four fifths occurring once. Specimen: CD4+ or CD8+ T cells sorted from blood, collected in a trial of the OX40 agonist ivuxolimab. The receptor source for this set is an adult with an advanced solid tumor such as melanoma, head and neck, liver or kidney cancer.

DNA for the CDR3: TGTGCCAGTCAGGGGTACCAAGAGACCCAGTACTTC. Encoded protein: CASQGYQETQYF. The rearrangement links TRBV28 to TRBJ2-5, with D possibly TRBD1 on 6 matching bases. V was trimmed by 9 bases and J by 0 bases, leaving 8 bases between them. Germline CDR1 is MDHEN and CDR2 is SYDVKM. There are 12 residues in the CDR3.

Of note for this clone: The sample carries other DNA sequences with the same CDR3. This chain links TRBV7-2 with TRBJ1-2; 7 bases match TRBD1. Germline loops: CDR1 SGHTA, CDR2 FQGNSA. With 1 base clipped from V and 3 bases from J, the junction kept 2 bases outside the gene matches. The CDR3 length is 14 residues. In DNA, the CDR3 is TGTGCCAGCAGCTTAGTCAGGGGGGACTATGGCTACACCTTC. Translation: CASSLVRGDYGYTF.

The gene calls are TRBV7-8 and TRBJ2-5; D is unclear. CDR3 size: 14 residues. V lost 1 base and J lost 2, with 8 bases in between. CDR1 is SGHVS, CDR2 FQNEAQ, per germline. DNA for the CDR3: TGTGCCAGCAGCTTAGTGGGATCACAAGAGACCCAGTACTTC. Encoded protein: CASSLVGSQETQYF.

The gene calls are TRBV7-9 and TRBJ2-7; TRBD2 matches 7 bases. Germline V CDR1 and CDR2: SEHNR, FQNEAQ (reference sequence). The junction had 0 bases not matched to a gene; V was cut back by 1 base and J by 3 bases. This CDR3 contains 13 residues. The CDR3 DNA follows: TGTGCCAGCAGCTTAGGGGACTACTACGAGCAGTACTTC. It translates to CASSLGDYYEQYF.

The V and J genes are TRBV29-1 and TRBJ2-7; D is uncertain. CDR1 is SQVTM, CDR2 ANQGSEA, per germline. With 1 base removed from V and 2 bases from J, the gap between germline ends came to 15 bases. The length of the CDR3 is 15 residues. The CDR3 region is CSVEGGIKPAYEQYF. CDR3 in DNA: TGCAGCGTTGAAGGTGGGATTAAACCGGCCTACGAGCAGTACTTC.

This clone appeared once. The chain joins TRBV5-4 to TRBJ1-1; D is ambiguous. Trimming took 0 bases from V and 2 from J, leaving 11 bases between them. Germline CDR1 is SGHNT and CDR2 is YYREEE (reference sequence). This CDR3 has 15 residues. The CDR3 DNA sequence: TGTGCCAGCAGCTTGGCGGGGAGACTAAACACTGAAGCTTTCTTT. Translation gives CASSLAGRLNTEAFF.

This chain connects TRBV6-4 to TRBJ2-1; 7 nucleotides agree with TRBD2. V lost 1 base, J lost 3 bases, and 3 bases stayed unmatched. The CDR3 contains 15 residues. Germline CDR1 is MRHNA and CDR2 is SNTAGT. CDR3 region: CASSDYGEGYNEQFF. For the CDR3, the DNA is TGTGCCAGCAGTGACTACGGGGAGGGCTACAATGAGCAGTTCTTC.

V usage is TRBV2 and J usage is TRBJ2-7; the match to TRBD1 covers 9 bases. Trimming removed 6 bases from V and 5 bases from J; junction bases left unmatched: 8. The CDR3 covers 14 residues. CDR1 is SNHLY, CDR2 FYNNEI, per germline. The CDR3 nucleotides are TGTGCCAGCAGCTTCGACAGGGGGGACGACGAGCAGTACTTC. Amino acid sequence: CASSFDRGDDEQYF.

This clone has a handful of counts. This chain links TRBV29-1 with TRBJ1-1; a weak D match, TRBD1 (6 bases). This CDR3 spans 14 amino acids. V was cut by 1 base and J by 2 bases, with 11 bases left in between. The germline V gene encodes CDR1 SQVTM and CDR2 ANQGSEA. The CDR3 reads CSVEVGGQNTEAFF. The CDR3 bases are TGCAGCGTTGAAGTCGGGGGCCAAAACACTGAAGCTTTCTTT.

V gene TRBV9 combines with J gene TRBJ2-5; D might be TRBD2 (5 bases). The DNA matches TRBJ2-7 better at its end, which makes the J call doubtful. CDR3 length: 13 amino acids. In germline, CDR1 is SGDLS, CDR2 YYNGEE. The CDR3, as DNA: TGTGCCAGCAGCGACTCGCGAGGGTACGAGCAGTACTTC. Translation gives CASSDSRGYEQYF.

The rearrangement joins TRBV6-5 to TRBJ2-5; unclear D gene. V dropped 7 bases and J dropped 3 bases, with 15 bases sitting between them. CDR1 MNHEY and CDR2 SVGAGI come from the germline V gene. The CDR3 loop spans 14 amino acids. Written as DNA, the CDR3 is TGTGCCAGCACCCGAACGTGGACGGAAGAGACCCAGTACTTC. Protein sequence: CASTRTWTEETQYF.

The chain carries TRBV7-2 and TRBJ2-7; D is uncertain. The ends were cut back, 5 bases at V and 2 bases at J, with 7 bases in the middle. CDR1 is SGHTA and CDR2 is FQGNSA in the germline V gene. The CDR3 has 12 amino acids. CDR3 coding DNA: TGTGCCAGCAGCCGCAGTACCTACGAGCAGTACTTC. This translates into CASSRSTYEQYF.

CDR3 sequence: CASSLLTGGGSYEQYF. DNA for the CDR3: TGTGCCAGCAGTTTATTAACCGGGGGTGGTAGCTACGAGCAGTACTTC. The chain has TRBV28 and TRBJ2-7, with D possibly matching TRBD2 (6 bases). CDR3 length: 16 residues. V lost 1 base and J 3 bases, leaving 16 bases between the germline ends. Germline loops: CDR1 MDHEN, CDR2 SYDVKM.

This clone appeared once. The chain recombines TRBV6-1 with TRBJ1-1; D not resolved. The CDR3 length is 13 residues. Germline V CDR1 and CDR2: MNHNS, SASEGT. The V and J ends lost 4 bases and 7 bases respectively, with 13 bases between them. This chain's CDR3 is CASSVASQIEAFF. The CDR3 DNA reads TGTGCCAGCAGTGTTGCCTCCCAGATTGAAGCTTTCTTT.

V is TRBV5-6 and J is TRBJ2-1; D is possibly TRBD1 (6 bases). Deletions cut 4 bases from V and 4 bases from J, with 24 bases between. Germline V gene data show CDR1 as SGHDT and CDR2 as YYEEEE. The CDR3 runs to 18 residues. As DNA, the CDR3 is TGTGCCAGCAGCGGGGATCCCAAATATGCAGGGACATACAATGAGCAGTTCTTC. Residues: CASSGDPKYAGTYNEQFF.

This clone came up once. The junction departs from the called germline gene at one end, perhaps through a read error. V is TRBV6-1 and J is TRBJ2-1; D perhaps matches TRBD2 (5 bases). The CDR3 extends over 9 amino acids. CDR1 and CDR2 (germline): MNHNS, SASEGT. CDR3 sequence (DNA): TGCGCCCTGAGGGAGGAGCAGTTCTTC. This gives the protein CALREEQFF.

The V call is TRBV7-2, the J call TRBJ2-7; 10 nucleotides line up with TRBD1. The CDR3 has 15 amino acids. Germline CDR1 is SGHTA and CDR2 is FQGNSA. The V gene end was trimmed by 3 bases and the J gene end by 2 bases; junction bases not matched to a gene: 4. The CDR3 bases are TGTGCCAGCAGCTTTTCCGGGACAGGGGCCTACGAGCAGTACTTC. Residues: CASSFSGTGAYEQYF. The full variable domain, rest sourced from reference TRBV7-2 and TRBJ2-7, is GAGVSQSPSNKVTEKGKDVELRCDPISGHTALYWYRQSLGQGLEFLIYFQGNSAPDKSGLPSDRFSAERTGGSVSTLTIQRTQQEDSAVYLCASSFSGTGAYEQYFGPGTRLTVT.

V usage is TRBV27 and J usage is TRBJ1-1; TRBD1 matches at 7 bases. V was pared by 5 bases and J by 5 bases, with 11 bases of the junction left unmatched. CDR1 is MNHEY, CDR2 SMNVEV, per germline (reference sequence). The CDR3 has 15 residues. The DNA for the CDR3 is TGTGCCAGCAGTCCCGACCGGGACAGAGTTACTGAAGCTTTCTTT. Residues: CASSPDRDRVTEAFF.

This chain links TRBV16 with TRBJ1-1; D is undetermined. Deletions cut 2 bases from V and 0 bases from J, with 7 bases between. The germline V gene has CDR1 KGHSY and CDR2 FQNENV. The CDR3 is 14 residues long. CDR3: CASSQGSLNTEAFF. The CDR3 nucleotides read TGTGCCAGCAGCCAAGGCAGCCTGAACACTGAAGCTTTCTTT.

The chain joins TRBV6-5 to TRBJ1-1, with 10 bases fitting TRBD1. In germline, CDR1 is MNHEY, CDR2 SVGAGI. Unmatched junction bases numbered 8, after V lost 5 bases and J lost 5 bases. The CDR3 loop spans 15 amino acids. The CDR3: CASSRYGQGDTEAFF. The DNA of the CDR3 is TGTGCCAGCAGTCGATACGGACAGGGGGATACTGAAGCTTTCTTT.

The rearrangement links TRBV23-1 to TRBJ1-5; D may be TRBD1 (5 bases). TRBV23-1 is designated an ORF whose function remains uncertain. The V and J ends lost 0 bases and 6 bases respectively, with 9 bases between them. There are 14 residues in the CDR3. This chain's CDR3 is CASSQSTVLQPQHF. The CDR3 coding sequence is TGCGCCAGCAGTCAATCGACAGTTCTTCAGCCCCAGCATTTT.

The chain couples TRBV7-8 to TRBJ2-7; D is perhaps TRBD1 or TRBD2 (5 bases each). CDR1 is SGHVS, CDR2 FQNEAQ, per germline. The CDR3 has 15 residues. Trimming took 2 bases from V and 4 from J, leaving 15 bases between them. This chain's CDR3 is CASSLRDGGGYEQYF. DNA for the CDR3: TGTGCCAGCAGCTTAAGGGACGGCGGCGGTTACGAGCAGTACTTC.

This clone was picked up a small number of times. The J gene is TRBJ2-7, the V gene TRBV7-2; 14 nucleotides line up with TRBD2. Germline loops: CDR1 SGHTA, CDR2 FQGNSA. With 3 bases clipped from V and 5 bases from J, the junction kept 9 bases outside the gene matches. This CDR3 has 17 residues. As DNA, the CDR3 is TGTGCCAGCAGCTTTAAAGGGACTAGCGGGAGTACCCACGAGCAGTACTTC. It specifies CASSFKGTSGSTHEQYF.

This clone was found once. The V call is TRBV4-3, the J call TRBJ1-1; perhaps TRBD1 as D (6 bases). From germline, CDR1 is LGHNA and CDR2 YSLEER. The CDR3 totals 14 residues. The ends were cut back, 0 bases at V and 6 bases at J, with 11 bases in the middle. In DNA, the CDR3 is TGCGCCAGCAGCCAAGATACGGCAGGGGCTGAAGCTTTCTTT. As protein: CASSQDTAGAEAFF.